The 7 T cell receptor beta chains below all came from one sample that was sequenced in a study of blood T cell repertoires in COVID-19 (dated by TCRdb to 2020 to 2021). Receptor amplification or capture employed the immunoSEQ multiplex PCR assay. TCRdb mirrors the immuneACCESS table, restricted to in-frame sequences. Some clones are absent from its copies; in checked studies, under half trace to an unresolved V gene, and the reason for the others is unknown. The sample records roughly 160,000 clones, roughly 70% of which are singletons. 2.5% to 3.5% of the sample rests with the top ten. Sequences were obtained from peripheral blood. These receptors were collected from a woman aged 80 or older with acute or convalescent COVID-19.

The chain employs TRBV7-9 and TRBJ2-3; D might be TRBD2 (6 bases). The V gene's germline CDR1 is SEHNR and CDR2 FQNEAQ (reference sequence). CDR3 length: 14 amino acids. V dropped 0 bases and J dropped 4 bases, with 8 bases sitting between them. CDR3 protein: CASSLAGGADTQYF. DNA for the CDR3: TGTGCCAGCAGCTTAGCGGGAGGTGCAGATACGCAGTATTTT.

CDR3 sequence reads: CASSDPSLVREKLFF. The DNA for the CDR3 is TGCGCCAGCAGCGATCCATCGTTGGTCAGGGAAAAACTGTTTTTT. The J gene is TRBJ1-4, the V gene TRBV4-1; D remains unclear. Germline-derived CDR1 and CDR2 are MGHRA and YSYEKL. Trimming removed 5 bases at V and 8 bases at J, with 18 bases between. The CDR3 has 15 residues.

The V gene is TRBV14, the J gene TRBJ2-7, with a tentative D call TRBD2 (6 bases). Germline loops: CDR1 SGHDN, CDR2 FVKESK. The CDR3 contains 14 residues. V lost 1 base, J lost 2 bases, and 9 bases lay in between. DNA of the CDR3: TGTGCCAGCAGCCAAGTCGGGGGACCCTACGAGCAGTACTTC. This translates into CASSQVGGPYEQYF.

The chain joins TRBV7-7 to TRBJ2-5, with D possibly TRBD2 on 6 matching bases. Trimming left V 6 bases short and J 6 bases short, with 17 bases between. Germline V lookup: CDR1 SSHAT, CDR2 FNYEAQ (reference sequence). The CDR3 spans 14 residues. Here the CDR3 reads CASSSGLGGKTQYF. Written as DNA, the CDR3 is TGTGCCAGCAGTTCGGGACTGGGAGGAAAGACCCAGTACTTC.

This clone was observed a few times. The V and J genes are TRBV2 and TRBJ1-3; 10 bases map to TRBD1. The CDR3 runs to 16 residues. V was pared by 4 bases and J by 0 bases, with 3 bases of the junction left unmatched. CDR1 and CDR2 from the germline V gene are SNHLY and FYNNEI. CDR3 in amino acids: CASSVDRGFSGNTIYF. CDR3 in DNA: TGTGCCAGCAGTGTGGACAGGGGGTTCTCTGGAAACACCATATATTTT.

This clone has just one count. V is TRBV5-1 and J is TRBJ1-3; TRBD1 aligns across 7 bases. J gave up 0 bases and V 0 bases, and 3 bases lay outside the gene matches. The CDR3 runs to 16 residues. The germline V gene encodes CDR1 SGHRS and CDR2 YFSETQ. The chain's CDR3 is CASSLGDRASGNTIYF. In DNA form, the CDR3 reads TGCGCCAGCAGCTTGGGTGACAGGGCCTCTGGAAACACCATATATTTT. The entire variable domain, with the rest obtained from reference TRBV5-1 and TRBJ1-3, is as follows: KAGVTQTPRYLIKTRGQQVTLSCSPISGHRSVSWYQQTPGQGLQFLFEYFSETQRNKGNFPGRFSGRQFSNSRSEMNVSTLELGDSALYLCASSLGDRASGNTIYFGEGSWLTVV.

The chain has TRBV18 and TRBJ1-2, with 7 positions matching TRBD1. V shed 3 bases and J 1 base; nucleotides not matched to a gene: 2. Germline-derived CDR1 and CDR2 are KGHSH and LQKENI. The CDR3 loop spans 14 amino acids. The DNA for the CDR3 is TGTGCCAGCTCACCCGGACAGGATAACTATGGCTACACCTTC. As protein: CASSPGQDNYGYTF.